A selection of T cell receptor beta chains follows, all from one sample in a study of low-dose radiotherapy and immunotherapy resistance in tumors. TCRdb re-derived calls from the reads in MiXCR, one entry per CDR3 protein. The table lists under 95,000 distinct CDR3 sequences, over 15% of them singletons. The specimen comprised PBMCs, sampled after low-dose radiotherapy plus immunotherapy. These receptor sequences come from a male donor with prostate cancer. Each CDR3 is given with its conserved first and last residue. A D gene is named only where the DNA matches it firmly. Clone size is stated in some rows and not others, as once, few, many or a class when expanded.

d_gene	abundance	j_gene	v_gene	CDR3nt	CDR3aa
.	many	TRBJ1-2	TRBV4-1	TGCGCCAGCAGCCCCCTCCCGGACCCGGAGAACTATGGCTACACCTTC	CASSPLPDPENYGYTF
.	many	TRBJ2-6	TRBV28	TGTGCGGGGGGTTTCTCTGGGGCCAACGTCCTGACTTTC	CAGGFSGANVLTF
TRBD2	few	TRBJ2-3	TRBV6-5	TGTGCCAGCAAGACACTTCAGGGGACTAGCGGCACAGATACGCAGTATTTT	CASKTLQGTSGTDTQYF
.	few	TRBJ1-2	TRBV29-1	TGCAGCGTCGGGACGCCCGCCTCAGCTAACTATGGCTACACCTTC	CSVGTPASANYGYTF
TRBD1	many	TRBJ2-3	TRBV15	TGTGCCACCAGCAGGGACGACAGGGGATCAGATACGCAGTATTTT	CATSRDDRGSDTQYF
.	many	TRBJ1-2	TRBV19	TGTGCCAGTAGTTTGAAGGGCGATGGCTACACCTTC	CASSLKGDGYTF
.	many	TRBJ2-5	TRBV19	TGTGCCAGTAGCCACCGAGAGAAGGGAGAGACCCAGTACTTC	CASSHREKGETQYF
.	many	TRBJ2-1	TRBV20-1	TGCAGTGCTCCGACAGGACTAGACCGTTACAATGAGCAGTTCTTC	CSAPTGLDRYNEQFF
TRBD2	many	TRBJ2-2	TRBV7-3	TGTGCCAGCAGCTCCCCCCCGGGACTAGCGGGAGTATCCGGGGAGCTGTTTTTT	CASSSPPGLAGVSGELFF
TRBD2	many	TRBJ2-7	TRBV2	TGTGCCAGCAGAGTCCTGACGGGAGGGCCGTACGAGCAGTACTTC	CASRVLTGGPYEQYF
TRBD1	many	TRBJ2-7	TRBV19	TGTGCCAGTAGTACGGACAGGGGGCCCTACGAGCAGTACTTC	CASSTDRGPYEQYF
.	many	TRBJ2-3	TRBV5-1	TGCGCCAGCAGCCTCCAAGGGGGAATAGATACGCAGTATTTT	CASSLQGGIDTQYF
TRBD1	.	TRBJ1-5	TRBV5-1	TGCGCCAGCAGCCCACAGGGGGGTAGCAATCAGCCCCAGCATTTT	CASSPQGGSNQPQHF
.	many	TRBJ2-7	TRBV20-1	TGCAGTGCTAGAGATCAGAGGGCGACTCTCTACGAGCAGTACTTC	CSARDQRATLYEQYF
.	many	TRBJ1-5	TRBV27	TGTGCCAGCAGTGAGAGAGAGGACACAAATCAGCCCCAGCATTTT	CASSEREDTNQPQHF
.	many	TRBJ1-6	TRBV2	TGTGCCAGCAGTATTATCTGGAAATCATATTCACCCCTCCACTTT	CASSIIWKSYSPLHF
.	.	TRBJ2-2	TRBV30	TGTGCCTGGAGTGTAGATCTGGCCGGGGAGCTGTTTTTT	CAWSVDLAGELFF
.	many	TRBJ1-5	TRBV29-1	TGCAGCGTTGTTTTGGGTAATCAGCCCCAGCATTTT	CSVVLGNQPQHF
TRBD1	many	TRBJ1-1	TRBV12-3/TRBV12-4	TGTGCCAGCAGTTTAGGGACAGGGTGGTCGGCCACTGAAGCTTTCTTT	CASSLGTGWSATEAFF
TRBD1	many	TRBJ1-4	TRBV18	TGTGCCAGCTCACCTGGGGCCCAGGGGGTCGAAAAACTGTTTTTT	CASSPGAQGVEKLFF
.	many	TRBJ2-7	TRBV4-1	TGCGCCAGCAGCCAAGATCAGGGGCCCGTGAGGGAGCAGTACTTC	CASSQDQGPVREQYF
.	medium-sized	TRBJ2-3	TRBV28	TGTGCCAGCAGGTCGGGCACCACAGATACGCAGTATTTT	CASRSGTTDTQYF
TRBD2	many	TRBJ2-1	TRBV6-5	TGTGCCAGCAGTTACTCTCGGACTAGCGGCAATGAGCAGTTCTTC	CASSYSRTSGNEQFF
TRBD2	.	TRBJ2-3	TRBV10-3	TGTGCCATCAGTGAGTCCGCCGGACTAGCGGGGGGCACAGATACGCAGTATTTT	CAISESAGLAGGTDTQYF
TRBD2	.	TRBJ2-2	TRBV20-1	TGCAGTGTTAGTGGCGGGAGGATCAACACCGGGGAGCTGTTTTTT	CSVSGGRINTGELFF
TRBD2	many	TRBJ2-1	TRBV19	TGTGCCAGTACCCAATGGCCCAGCGGGAACTCCTACAATGAGCAGTTCTTC	CASTQWPSGNSYNEQFF
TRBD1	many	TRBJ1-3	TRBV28	TGTGCCAGCAGAGTTCCCGGGACAGGGGGAAACACCATATATTTT	CASRVPGTGGNTIYF
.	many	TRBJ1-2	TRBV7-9	TGTGCCAGCAGCTCCGGGAAAAACTATGGCTACACCTTC	CASSSGKNYGYTF
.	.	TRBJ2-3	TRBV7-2	TGTGCTTCCGGGGGAGGGGGCCCAAAGTATACGCAGTATTTT	CASGGGGPKYTQYF
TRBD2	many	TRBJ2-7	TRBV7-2	TGTGCCAGCAGCTTAGGCGGGAGTGACGAGCAGTACTTC	CASSLGGSDEQYF
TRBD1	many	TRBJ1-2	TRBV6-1	TGTGCCAGCCAACAACCATGGACAGGGGATTTCCGTGGCTACACCTTC	CASQQPWTGDFRGYTF
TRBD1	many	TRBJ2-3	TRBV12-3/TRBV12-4	TGTGCCAGCAGTTTTCAGATCAGGGGGCCAGATACGCAGTATTTT	CASSFQIRGPDTQYF
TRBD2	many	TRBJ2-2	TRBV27	TGTGCCAGCAGTTTTCTAGCGGGAGTATCCGGGGAGCTGTTTTTT	CASSFLAGVSGELFF
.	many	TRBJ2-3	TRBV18	TGTGCCAGCTCGCCCCTCCCGGGTACCACAGATACGCAGTATTTT	CASSPLPGTTDTQYF
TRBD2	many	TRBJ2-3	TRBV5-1	TGCGCCAGCAGCCCAATGGCTAGCGGGACGGGAGATACGCAGTATTTT	CASSPMASGTGDTQYF
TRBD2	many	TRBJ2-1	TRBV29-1	TGCAGCGCACCTGGCGGGAGAGGGGACAATGAGCAGTTCTTC	CSAPGGRGDNEQFF
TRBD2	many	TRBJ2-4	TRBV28	TGTGCCAGCAGTTCCGCGGGGGAGGTCGAAAACATTCAGTACTTC	CASSSAGEVENIQYF
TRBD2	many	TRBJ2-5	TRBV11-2	TGTGCCAGCAGCCCCCCCCCAGCGGGGGAGACCCAGTACTTC	CASSPPPAGETQYF
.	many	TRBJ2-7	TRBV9	TGTGCCAGCAGCGAGGGGGACAACTCCTACGAGCAGTACTTC	CASSEGDNSYEQYF
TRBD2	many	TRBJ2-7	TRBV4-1	TGCGCCAGCAGCCTCGACCGACTAGCGGGAGACGAGCAGTACTTC	CASSLDRLAGDEQYF